This TCR beta chain came from a study of glioma-infiltrating T cells. Overall study context: Blood libraries targeted roughly 4.5- to 10-fold coverage of 900,000 to 1,000,000 T cells.

General study findings and limits: Tissue-blood divergence was below expectation in non-neoplastic patients, above in gliomas.

Comments on this clonotype: Its antigen is unidentified.

Using RNA template, CDR3s of TCR alpha and beta were amplified with iRepertoire arm-PCR. For one-step reverse transcription and amplification, roughly 85-450 ng of tissue mRNA or PBMC total RNA was used. TCRdb reprocessed the multiplex PCR reads via MiXCR and lists one record per CDR3 protein. The table lists about 400,000 distinct CDR3 sequences, roughly two fifths of them singletons. The V and J ends lost 0 bases and 1 base respectively, with 11 bases between them. Germline assignment: CDR1 MNHNS and CDR2 SASEGT. The CDR3 contains 16 residues. This clonotype originated in a human donor with low-grade glioma or glioblastoma, undergoing nonglioma brain surgery, or in good health (not recorded which). What was sequenced was glioma tissue, nonneoplastic brain tissue, or PBMCs (not recorded which). The rearrangement uses TRBV6-1 and TRBJ2-3, with D unresolved. The CDR3 loop is CASSEARNSRTDTQYF. In DNA form, the CDR3 reads TGTGCCAGCAGTGAAGCGCGTAACAGCCGCACAGATACGCAGTATTTT.